Shown below are 32 T cell receptor beta chains from a single sample sequenced in a study of CD8 T cells in ankylosing spondylitis. Each CDR3 protein gets one entry after TCRdb re-called the 5' RACE reads with MiXCR. The table has 250,000 or so distinct CDR3 sequences, about 18% seen once. The sample was blood, either unsorted or a sorted T cell fraction (not recorded which). The receptors come from a male donor with ankylosing spondylitis or in good health (not recorded which).

V and J are TRBV5-5 and TRBJ2-2; D perhaps matches TRBD2 (6 bases). This CDR3 region has 14 residues. In germline, CDR1 is SGHKS, CDR2 YYEKEE (reference sequence). V lost 4 bases to trimming and J lost 6 bases, with 13 bases between them. CDR3 in DNA: TGTGCCAGCAGCATAAGGCGGGGTCCCGGGGAGCTGTTTTTT. This encodes CASSIRRGPGELFF. Based on the CDR3 plus reference TRBV5-5 and TRBJ2-2, the full variable domain is DAGVTQSPTHLIKTRGQQVTLRCSPISGHKSVSWYQQVLGQGPQFIFQYYEKEERGRGNFPDRFSARQFPNYSSELNVNALLLGDSALYLCASSIRRGPGELFFGEGSRLTVL.

This clonotype was recorded a few times. CDR3 region: CSARTGLAGDEQYF. The DNA of the CDR3 is TGCAGTGCTAGGACGGGACTAGCGGGAGACGAGCAGTACTTC. The chain recombines TRBV20-1 with TRBJ2-7, with TRBD2 matching 14 bases. The CDR3 sequence is 14 residues long. Per germline, CDR1 DFQATT and CDR2 SNEGSKA (reference sequence). The V and J ends lost 3 bases and 5 bases, in that order; junction bases with no gene match: 3.

The J gene is TRBJ1-1, the V gene TRBV7-9, with D unresolved. Germline CDR1 reads SEHNR; CDR2 reads FQNEAQ (reference sequence). With 5 bases removed from V and 1 base from J, the gap between germline ends came to 5 bases. The CDR3 consists of 12 residues. In DNA form, the CDR3 reads TGTGCCAGCAGCCATGGGAACACTGAAGCTTTCTTT. This translates into CASSHGNTEAFF.

The chain uses TRBV7-9 and TRBJ2-3; 9 nucleotides agree with TRBD1. V lost 4 bases to trimming and J lost 2 bases; unmatched junction nucleotides: 10. CDR1 and CDR2 (germline): SEHNR, FQNEAQ (reference sequence). This CDR3 region has 17 residues. The CDR3 region is CASSSTGTGFFTDTQYF. CDR3 in DNA: TGTGCCAGCAGCTCAACCGGGACAGGGTTTTTCACAGATACGCAGTATTTT. The full variable domain, rest sourced from reference TRBV7-9 and TRBJ2-3, is DTGVSQNPRHKITKRGQNVTFRCDPISEHNRLYWYRQTLGQGPEFLTYFQNEAQLEKSRLLSDRFSAERPKGSFSTLEIQRTEQGDSAMYLCASSSTGTGFFTDTQYFGPGTRLTVL.

Only a few counts were recorded for this clonotype. This chain uses TRBV7-9 with TRBJ2-6; D gene unclear. Trimming stripped 5 bases from V and 2 bases from J, with 10 bases between. The length of the CDR3 is 15 residues. The germline V gene encodes CDR1 SEHNR and CDR2 FQNEAQ (reference sequence). CDR3 in amino acids: CASSPPMTGANVLTF. The CDR3 DNA follows: TGTGCCAGCAGCCCCCCCATGACTGGGGCCAACGTCCTGACTTTC.

This chain joins TRBV27 and TRBJ2-7, with 13 nucleotides matching TRBD2. The CDR3 loop spans 16 amino acids. Germline V gene sequence: CDR1 MNHEY, CDR2 SMNVEV (reference sequence). V lost 4 bases, J lost 3 bases, and 6 bases stayed unmatched. The CDR3 coding sequence is TGTGCCAGCAGTTCCGGACTAGCGGGAGAGGGCTACGAGCAGTACTTC. Protein: CASSSGLAGEGYEQYF.

On this clonotype: One end of the junction does not line up with germline, which may come from a read error. The V and J genes are TRBV5-1 and TRBJ1-1; D uncertain. This CDR3 contains 15 residues. From germline, CDR1 is SGHRS and CDR2 YFSETQ. The CDR3 protein is CASSTQGWENAEAFF. The CDR3 coding sequence is TGCGCCAGCAGCACACAAGGTTGGGAGAACGCTGAAGCTTTCTTT.

This clonotype has a count of ten or more. The genes are TRBV4-3 and TRBJ2-7, with 7 bases identical to TRBD2. The germline gives CDR1 LGHNA, CDR2 YSLEER. CDR3 length: 14 amino acids. With 6 bases clipped from V and 2 bases from J, the junction kept 7 bases outside the gene matches. This chain's CDR3 is CASSPGRAPYEQYF. DNA for the CDR3: TGCGCCAGCAGTCCAGGGAGGGCCCCCTACGAGCAGTACTTC.

This clonotype was recorded at least ten times. The chain recombines TRBV29-1 with TRBJ2-2; 7 bases are a match to TRBD1. There are 12 residues in the CDR3. In germline, CDR1 is SQVTM, CDR2 ANQGSEA. The CDR3 sequence: CSAGTVAGELFF. The CDR3 DNA sequence: TGCAGTGCCGGGACAGTTGCCGGGGAGCTGTTTTTT.

This clonotype was observed at least ten times. V usage is TRBV19 and J usage is TRBJ2-3; 11 bases align to TRBD2. The CDR3 extends over 16 amino acids. V was pared by 5 bases and J by 6 bases, with 10 bases of the junction left unmatched. CDR1 LNHDA and CDR2 SQIVND come from the germline V gene (reference sequence). The chain's CDR3 is CASSWASGRSGDTQYF. In DNA, the CDR3 is TGTGCCAGTAGTTGGGCTAGCGGGAGGTCGGGTGATACGCAGTATTTT.

The chain employs TRBV7-2 and TRBJ2-7; a possible D gene is TRBD1 (5 bases). Germline V gives CDR1 SGHTA, CDR2 FQGNSA. The V gene lost 5 bases and the J gene lost 2 bases, with 13 bases spanning the gap. The CDR3 extends over 14 amino acids. DNA of the CDR3: TGTGCCAGCAGCGCGGAGACAGAAACCTACGAGCAGTACTTC. Its translation: CASSAETETYEQYF.

The J gene is TRBJ2-1, the V gene TRBV29-1; TRBD1 agrees at 7 bases. Germline V CDR1 and CDR2: SQVTM, ANQGSEA. The CDR3 contains 12 residues. Trimming removed 7 bases from V and 2 bases from J; junction bases left unmatched: 2. The CDR3 coding sequence is TGCAGCGAAGGGACAGCCTACAATGAGCAGTTCTTC. Encoded protein: CSEGTAYNEQFF.

This clonotype came up many times. This chain uses TRBV27 with TRBJ2-7; 7 nucleotides match TRBD1. The CDR3 covers 14 residues. Looked up from germline, CDR1 is MNHEY and CDR2 is SMNVEV (reference sequence). The ends lost 3 bases at V and 1 base at J; junction bases unmatched: 3. The CDR3 nucleotides read TGTGCCAGCAGTTTCGGGGACAGTTCCTACGAGCAGTACTTC. It encodes CASSFGDSSYEQYF.

This clonotype was found a few times. This rearrangement joins TRBV12-3 or TRBV12-4 to TRBJ2-3; 10 bases are a match to TRBD2. J lost 2 bases, V lost 4 bases, and 6 bases had no gene match. The CDR3 runs to 16 residues. The CDR3 nucleotides read TGTGCCAGCAGTTCGTTTACTAGCGGGGTCACAGATACGCAGTATTTT. It encodes CASSSFTSGVTDTQYF.

This clonotype has more than one count but fewer than ten. The J gene is TRBJ2-1, the V gene TRBV6-5; TRBD1 is a possible D gene (5 bases). Between the trimmed V and J ends, which lost 2 bases and 4 bases, there was a span of 9 bases. The germline V gene has CDR1 MNHEY and CDR2 SVGAGI. This CDR3 has 14 amino acids. CDR3 sequence (DNA): TGTGCCAGCAGTTACCGAGACAGTTACAATGAGCAGTTCTTC. This codes for CASSYRDSYNEQFF.

The chain couples TRBV5-1 to TRBJ2-1; 13 nucleotides align to TRBD2. There are 16 residues in the CDR3. The J segment lost 8 bases and the V segment lost 4 bases, leaving 9 bases of the junction unmatched. Looked up from germline, CDR1 is SGHRS and CDR2 is YFSETQ. CDR3 nucleotides: TGCGCCAGCAGCCCGGGACTAGCGGGACTAAGGGATGAGCAGTTCTTC. Translation gives CASSPGLAGLRDEQFF.

For the CDR3, the DNA is TGTGCCAGCAGCCAACTACACACAAATCAGCCCCAGCATTTT. Translating it yields CASSQLHTNQPQHF. This chain joins TRBV3-1 and TRBJ1-5; no clear D. The CDR3 contains 14 residues. V shed 2 bases and J shed 4 bases, with 9 bases lying between them. The germline gives CDR1 LGHDT, CDR2 YNNKEL (reference sequence).

This sequence joins TRBV6-1 and TRBJ2-5; 7 bases align to TRBD1. The CDR3 has 13 amino acids. Germline V gene data show CDR1 as MNHNS and CDR2 as SASEGT. After removal of 5 bases from V and 3 bases from J, the junction contained 3 bases not matched to a gene. Here the CDR3 DNA reads TGTGCCAGCAGTACCCAGGGGGAAGAGACCCAGTACTTC. Translated, it gives CASSTQGEETQYF.

This clonotype is categorized as medium-sized. The CDR3 DNA follows: TGTGCCAGCAGCTTGAGCGGGAGTGTCTACGAGCAGTACTTC. Residues: CASSLSGSVYEQYF. The chain combines TRBV11-1 with TRBJ2-7; TRBD2 matches 8 bases. Germline V gene sequence: CDR1 SGHAT, CDR2 FQDESV (reference sequence). With V trimmed by 3 bases and J by 3 bases, 4 bases remained unmatched. The CDR3 covers 14 residues. The whole variable domain, remainder taken from reference TRBV11-1 and TRBJ2-7, is EAEVAQSPRYKITEKSQAVAFWCDPISGHATLYWYRQILGQGPELLVQFQDESVVDDSQLPKDRFSAERLKGVDSTLKIQPAELGDSAMYLCASSLSGSVYEQYFGPGTRLTVT.

This chain links TRBV7-2 with TRBJ2-2; TRBD2 is a possible D gene (5 bases). CDR1 and CDR2 (germline): SGHTA, FQGNSA. V lost 10 bases to trimming and J lost 1 base, with 10 bases between them. This CDR3 contains 13 residues. CDR3 sequence (DNA): TGTGCCACCCGGCGGGTGAACACCGGGGAGCTGTTTTTT. Translated: CATRRVNTGELFF.

Only a few counts were recorded for this clonotype. CDR3 DNA: TGTGCCAGCAAGTTCGAGCCCAGCTCTGGAAACACCATATATTTT. Protein sequence: CASKFEPSSGNTIYF. The chain recombines TRBV2 with TRBJ1-3; unclear D gene. There are 15 residues in the CDR3. V was cut by 7 bases and J by 0 bases, with 13 bases left in between. Per germline, CDR1 SNHLY and CDR2 FYNNEI.

This clonotype was seen more than once but under ten times. This chain joins TRBV29-1 and TRBJ1-2, with a weak D call TRBD1 (5 bases). The ends were cut back, 6 bases at V and 13 bases at J, with 21 bases in the middle. Germline V gene lookup returns CDR1 SQVTM and CDR2 ANQGSEA. The CDR3 has 12 residues. CDR3 loop: CSVPGPMEGCTF. The CDR3 DNA is TGCAGCGTGCCGGGACCGATGGAAGGGTGCACCTTC.

This sequence joins TRBV29-1 and TRBJ2-7; 7 bases are shared with TRBD2. Trimming at V came to 6 bases and at J to 0 bases, leaving 5 bases not matched to a gene. The CDR3 is 13 amino acids. CDR1 is SQVTM, CDR2 ANQGSEA, per germline. This CDR3 is CSVGGINSYEQYF. Written as DNA, the CDR3 is TGCAGCGTGGGGGGGATCAACTCCTACGAGCAGTACTTC.

This sequence joins TRBV29-1 and TRBJ2-1; no reliable D call. The germline gives CDR1 SQVTM, CDR2 ANQGSEA. The CDR3 sequence is 11 residues long. Trimming stripped 7 bases from V and 6 bases from J, with 10 bases between. CDR3 in amino acids: CSAPSLNEQFF. The DNA for the CDR3 is TGCAGCGCCCCTTCTCTCAATGAGCAGTTCTTC.

The table lists this clonotype with a few counts. The V and J genes are TRBV4-3 and TRBJ2-7; 9 bases line up with TRBD2. V gave up 4 bases and J gave up 3 bases; unmatched junction bases: 13. The V gene's germline CDR1 is LGHNA and CDR2 YSLEER. The CDR3 has 17 amino acids. In DNA, the CDR3 is TGCGCCAGCAGCCCTACTCGGGCTAGCGGGACCCGCTACGAGCAGTACTTC. Amino acid sequence: CASSPTRASGTRYEQYF.

The rearrangement joins TRBV16 to TRBJ1-5; D is ambiguous. CDR1 is KGHSY and CDR2 is FQNENV in the germline V gene. V was cut by 1 base and J by 4 bases, with 17 bases left in between. There are 17 residues in the CDR3. This chain's CDR3 is CASSQFRAGNGNQPQHF. In nucleotides, the CDR3 is TGTGCCAGCAGCCAATTTCGGGCAGGCAATGGAAATCAGCCCCAGCATTTT.

This clonotype was recorded at least ten times. The J gene is TRBJ2-7, the V gene TRBV27; a possible D gene is TRBD2 (6 bases). The CDR3 is made up of 14 amino acids. V was trimmed by 4 bases and J by 4 bases, leaving 14 bases between them. The germline CDR1 and CDR2 sequences are MNHEY and SMNVEV (reference sequence). CDR3 nucleotides: TGTGCCAGCAGTTCCCGGGACTCCAAATACGAGCAGTACTTC. It encodes CASSSRDSKYEQYF.

This clonotype was seen only a few times. The chain uses TRBV4-1 and TRBJ2-3; 10 bases align to TRBD2. In germline, CDR1 is MGHRA, CDR2 YSYEKL. This CDR3 is built from 18 residues. Trimming cost V 0 bases and J 2 bases; bases outside gene matches: 8. The CDR3 DNA follows: TGCGCCAGCAGCCAAGACGTAACTAGCGGGATTTCCACAGATACGCAGTATTTT. Translating it yields CASSQDVTSGISTDTQYF.

The chain joins TRBV4-1 to TRBJ1-1; D remains unclear. The length of the CDR3 is 11 residues. V was cut by 1 base and J by 7 bases, with 4 bases left in between. Germline CDR1 is MGHRA and CDR2 is YSYEKL. The CDR3 loop is CASSQGFEAFF. In DNA, the CDR3 is TGCGCCAGCAGCCAAGGGTTTGAAGCTTTCTTT.

This clonotype was picked up a small number of times. The chain joins TRBV12-3 or TRBV12-4 to TRBJ2-7; the D is unclear. The CDR3 contains 13 residues. V was trimmed by 2 bases and J by 5 bases, leaving 10 bases between them. In nucleotides, the CDR3 is TGTGCCAGCAGTTTATGGGGTAACGACGAGCAGTACTTC. It translates to CASSLWGNDEQYF.

This clonotype was recorded a few times. The chain has TRBV20-1 and TRBJ2-7, with a weak D call TRBD2 (6 bases). Trimming cost V 3 bases and J 7 bases, with 10 bases left between them. Germline loops: CDR1 DFQATT, CDR2 SNEGSKA (reference sequence). The length of the CDR3 is 11 residues. The CDR3 coding sequence is TGCAGTGCTAGGGGGGGACGGGAGCAGTACTTC. Its protein product is CSARGGREQYF.

The rearrangement joins TRBV4-1 to TRBJ2-2; no reliable D call. This CDR3 is 16 amino acids long. Germline values: CDR1 MGHRA, CDR2 YSYEKL. The germline V and J ends were trimmed by 3 bases and 0 bases, with 11 bases remaining between them. The CDR3 sequence is CASSQSKGSNTGELFF. The DNA for the CDR3 is TGCGCCAGCAGCCAGTCAAAGGGATCGAACACCGGGGAGCTGTTTTTT.